This record covers a single TCR beta chain. Original data processing: Nucleated cell counts were estimated from reference gene primer amplification. Method: immunoSEQ multiplex PCR; TCRdb's copy keeps in-frame clones and lacks some. V and J calls and clone size are those listed in that table; D and trimming were worked out from the DNA. The sample has about 320,000 clones; over 80% are singletons. This sample was included in a study of blood T cell repertoires in COVID-19. The wider study: Acute and convalescent COVID-19 samples came from the United States, Italy and Spain.

Cohorts were based on clinical histories the participants reported. The V end was cut by 2 bases, the J end by 6 bases, with 10 bases between. Germline CDR1 reads MNHNS; CDR2 reads SASEGT. The CDR3 sequence is 13 residues long. The chain has TRBV6-1 and TRBJ1-1; D might be TRBD1 (6 bases). This receptor was taken from a young man who had recovered from COVID-19. The sample was PBMCs or T cells enriched from blood (not recorded which). The CDR3 loop is CASSESRGAEAFF. In DNA, the CDR3 is TGTGCCAGCAGTGAAAGCAGGGGCGCTGAAGCTTTCTTT.